Below are 14 T cell receptor beta chains sequenced from a single sample in a study of B cell selection in AIRE deficiency. Conventional CD4 T cells were sorted as CD4+CD127+ cells. Assay used: immunoSEQ multiplex PCR; TCRdb lists only in-frame clones, some missing. The repertoire holds some 27,000 clones, with around 95% as singletons. Sequenced material: CD4+CD127+ conventional T cells sorted from PBMCs. The receptors derive from a human donor in good health.

This sequence joins TRBV10-3 and TRBJ2-1, with D perhaps matching TRBD2 (5 bases). The V end was cut by 10 bases, the J end by 7 bases, with 14 bases between. This CDR3 is built from 12 residues. CDR1 and CDR2 from the germline V gene are ENHRY and SYGVKD. The CDR3 protein is CATGMAGNEQFF. CDR3 nucleotides: TGTGCCACCGGTATGGCGGGTAATGAGCAGTTCTTC.

This clone was found a few times. CDR3 sequence: CATSRDFDRGVWYEQYF. CDR3 coding DNA: TGTGCCACCAGCAGAGATTTTGACAGGGGGGTATGGTACGAGCAGTACTTC. This chain connects TRBV15 to TRBJ2-7, with 9 nucleotides matching TRBD1. The V and J ends lost 0 bases and 4 bases, in that order; junction bases with no gene match: 10. There are 17 residues in the CDR3. Germline CDR1 and CDR2: LNHNV and YYDKDF (reference sequence).

The chain combines TRBV7-2 with TRBJ1-4, with D possibly matching TRBD1 (5 bases). The CDR3 covers 15 residues. Trimming removed 1 base at V and 8 bases at J, with 14 bases between. Germline V gives CDR1 SGHTA, CDR2 FQGNSA. The DNA for the CDR3 is TGTGCCAGCAGCTTAGTGGGCCCTGGGACGGAAAAACTGTTTTTT. This codes for CASSLVGPGTEKLFF.

With regard to this clone: Within the sample, other DNA sequences also encode this same CDR3. The gene calls are TRBV10-1 and TRBJ2-1; TRBD2 aligns across 11 bases. There are 17 residues in the CDR3. Trimming cost V 3 bases and J 8 bases; bases outside gene matches: 12. Germline-derived CDR1 and CDR2 are WNHNN and SYGVQD (reference sequence). CDR3 DNA: TGCGCCAGCAGTGAAAGCGCGGCTAGCGGGAGGATGGATGAGCAGTTCTTC. It specifies CASSESAASGRMDEQFF.

V and J are TRBV27 and TRBJ2-3; 8 nucleotides match TRBD1. Germline assignment: CDR1 MNHEY and CDR2 SMNVEV (reference sequence). The CDR3 spans 16 residues. The junction had 9 bases not matched to a gene; V was cut back by 3 bases and J by 4 bases. The CDR3 loop reads CASSFLTGGGADTQYF. The CDR3 nucleotides are TGTGCCAGCAGTTTCCTCACAGGGGGTGGCGCAGATACGCAGTATTTT.

This chain links TRBV14 with TRBJ1-5; 7 bases are a match to TRBD1. This CDR3 has 15 amino acids. CDR1 SGHDN and CDR2 FVKESK come from the germline V gene. The V segment lost 6 bases and the J segment 1 base; nucleotides outside the gene matches: 6. The CDR3 nucleotides read TGTGCCAGCAGGCCCGGGACAGCGAGCAATCAGCCCCAGCATTTT. Encoded protein: CASRPGTASNQPQHF.

V and J are TRBV19 and TRBJ2-2; maybe TRBD1 (5 bases). V lost 3 bases, J lost 6 bases, and 8 bases lay in between. Per germline, CDR1 LNHDA and CDR2 SQIVND (reference sequence). The CDR3 spans 13 residues. The CDR3 DNA follows: TGTGCCAGTAGTATGGCAGGGCCCGGGGAGCTGTTTTTT. Protein product: CASSMAGPGELFF.

This CDR3 reads CASSFRGETQYF. CDR3 coding DNA: TGTGCCAGCAGCTTCCGGGGTGAGACCCAGTACTTC. This chain links TRBV7-2 with TRBJ2-5; D possibly corresponds to TRBD2 (5 bases). V was trimmed by 3 bases and J by 5 bases, leaving 7 bases between them. CDR3 length: 12 residues. Germline lookup yields CDR1 SGHTA and CDR2 FQGNSA.

V is TRBV5-1 and J is TRBJ1-5; perhaps TRBD1 as D (6 bases). This CDR3 comprises 15 residues. Trimming pared 4 bases from V and 5 bases from J, leaving 16 bases between. Germline CDR1 reads SGHRS; CDR2 reads YFSETQ. The DNA of the CDR3 is TGCGCCAGCAGCCCTGGTGCGGGGGCCGATCAGCCCCAGCATTTT. Translation gives CASSPGAGADQPQHF.

The count of this clone is one. V gene TRBV18 combines with J gene TRBJ1-1; D is unclear. The CDR3 length is 15 residues. Trimming took off 2 bases at V and 1 base at J, with 11 bases between the two ends. The germline CDR1 and CDR2 sequences are KGHSH and LQKENI. CDR3 bases: TGTGCCAGCTCACCAGCCCCCGTCGGGAACACTGAAGCTTTCTTT. Translation: CASSPAPVGNTEAFF.

The chain carries TRBV5-1 and TRBJ2-5, with D perhaps assigned TRBD1 or TRBD2 (5 bases each). Germline CDR1 is SGHRS and CDR2 is YFSETQ. The V end was cut by 2 bases, the J end by 5 bases, with 13 bases between. The CDR3 covers 14 residues. CDR3 protein: CASSLRDRVETQYF. CDR3 DNA: TGCGCCAGCAGCTTACGGGACCGGGTGGAGACCCAGTACTTC.

Notes on this clone: Because it lacks the conserved phenylalanine or tryptophan at the end, this CDR3 is likely a read error. The chain couples TRBV18 to TRBJ2-7, with D unclear. V shed 0 bases and J shed 2 bases, with 14 bases lying between them. Germline-derived CDR1 and CDR2 are KGHSH and LQKENI. The CDR3 sequence is 16 residues long. The CDR3 DNA follows: TGTGCCAGCTCACCACCGGTTAGGGCCGGCGCCTACGAGCAGTACCTC. As protein: CASSPPVRAGAYEQYL.

This chain connects TRBV9 to TRBJ1-4, with 9 bases identical to TRBD1. The CDR3 is made up of 14 amino acids. V lost 4 bases, J lost 8 bases, and 6 bases stayed unmatched. The V gene's germline CDR1 is SGDLS and CDR2 YYNGEE. The CDR3 nucleotides read TGTGCCAGCAGCCCCCGGACAGGGGTGGAAAAACTGTTTTTT. It specifies CASSPRTGVEKLFF.

The V and J genes are TRBV5-1 and TRBJ2-1, with 7 bases matching TRBD2. J was trimmed by 8 bases and V by 5 bases; bases with no gene match: 13. CDR3 length: 15 amino acids. CDR1 is SGHRS, CDR2 YFSETQ, per germline. CDR3 sequence: CASSSPSGERDEQFF. As DNA, the CDR3 is TGCGCCAGCAGTTCTCCCAGCGGGGAGAGGGATGAGCAGTTCTTC.